Listed here are 11 T cell receptor beta chains from one sample, sequenced in a study of blood T cell repertoires in COVID-19. Libraries were prepared by immunoSEQ multiplex PCR; TCRdb keeps only in-frame clonotypes and omits some of them. The sample has some 43,000 clones; 81% are singletons. Material for sequencing was peripheral blood. These receptor sequences come from a man in his forties with active or convalescent COVID-19.

CDR3 nucleotides: TGCGCCAGCAGCCAAGAACGGGTCAGGGGGCTGTACGAGCAGTACTTC. Its protein is CASSQERVRGLYEQYF. V usage is TRBV4-1 and J usage is TRBJ2-7; 8 nucleotides line up with TRBD1. Germline V gene sequence: CDR1 MGHRA, CDR2 YSYEKL. This CDR3 has 16 amino acids. The V and J ends lost 0 bases and 4 bases, in that order; junction bases with no gene match: 8.

The chain combines TRBV5-1 with TRBJ2-7, with TRBD2 identical over 7 bases. CDR1 and CDR2 (germline): SGHRS, YFSETQ. J gave up 6 bases and V 2 bases, and 8 bases lay outside the gene matches. There are 14 residues in the CDR3. CDR3 in DNA: TGCGCCAGCAGCTTAGGGCGGGAGTTCTCCGAGCAGTACTTC. Its translation: CASSLGREFSEQYF.

The rearrangement uses TRBV7-9 and TRBJ2-5; the D is unclear. Trimming removed 2 bases from V and 4 bases from J, with 14 bases in between. This CDR3 contains 15 residues. Germline V CDR1 and CDR2: SEHNR, FQNEAQ (reference sequence). The CDR3 nucleotides are TGTGCCAGCAGCTTACGAACGAAGAGTTTAGAGACCCAGTACTTC. Protein sequence: CASSLRTKSLETQYF.

The V and J genes are TRBV6-5 and TRBJ2-2, with D possibly TRBD2 on 6 matching bases. Germline V CDR1 and CDR2: MNHEY, SVGAGI. This CDR3 comprises 13 residues. With 10 bases removed from V and 6 bases from J, the gap between germline ends came to 15 bases. CDR3 sequence reads: CAIYWRGSGELFF. CDR3 in DNA: TGTGCCATCTACTGGAGGGGATCCGGGGAGCTGTTTTTT.

The V and J genes are TRBV27 and TRBJ2-1, with D perhaps TRBD1 (6 bases). CDR3 length: 15 amino acids. The V gene's germline CDR1 is MNHEY and CDR2 SMNVEV (reference sequence). V was cut by 5 bases and J by 10 bases, with 21 bases left in between. The DNA for the CDR3 is TGTGCCAGCAGTGAATCCCACCGGGACACTGGGGAGCAGTTCTTC. It specifies CASSESHRDTGEQFF.

This clone occurred once. The J gene is TRBJ2-6, the V gene TRBV3-1 (or the pseudogene TRBV3-2); D possibly corresponds to TRBD1 (7 bases). CDR1 and CDR2 (germline): LGHDT, YNNKEL (reference sequence). The CDR3 length is 16 residues. V lost 7 bases to trimming and J lost 3 bases, with 16 bases between them. The CDR3 reads CASTWARGVGANVLTF. The CDR3, as DNA: TGTGCCAGCACCTGGGCCAGGGGGGTTGGGGCCAACGTCCTGACTTTC.

The V and J genes are TRBV20-1 and TRBJ2-1; 9 bases are a match to TRBD2. The CDR3 consists of 15 residues. V gave up 3 bases and J gave up 8 bases; unmatched junction bases: 11. Germline CDR1 and CDR2: DFQATT and SNEGSKA (reference sequence). The DNA for the CDR3 is TGCAGTGCTAGTAAAGCGGGAGGCAGAGGCGATGAGCAGTTCTTC. This sequence encodes CSASKAGGRGDEQFF.

The V call is TRBV19, the J call TRBJ1-1, with D perhaps TRBD1 (5 bases). The CDR3 runs to 12 residues. Germline V gene data show CDR1 as LNHDA and CDR2 as SQIVND (reference sequence). Trimming removed 2 bases at V and 6 bases at J, with 7 bases between. This CDR3 reads CASSIRGAEAFF. CDR3 in DNA: TGTGCCAGTAGTATAAGGGGTGCTGAAGCTTTCTTT.

J is TRBJ2-7 and V is TRBV11-3; D ambiguous. In germline, CDR1 is SGHNT, CDR2 YENEEA. V shed 3 bases and J shed 5 bases, with 14 bases lying between them. The CDR3 extends over 14 amino acids. The CDR3 nucleotides are TGTGCCAGCAGCTTCCTTACAGTTTCCCACGAGCAGTACTTC. It yields the protein CASSFLTVSHEQYF.

This chain links TRBV29-1 with TRBJ2-7; 8 bases fit TRBD1. The CDR3 contains 13 residues. Trimming removed 1 base from V and 2 bases from J; junction bases left unmatched: 1. CDR1 is SQVTM, CDR2 ANQGSEA, per germline. The CDR3 DNA reads as TGCAGCGTTGAAGGGACAGGGACCTACGAGCAGTACTTC. Translation gives CSVEGTGTYEQYF.

The chain employs TRBV19 and TRBJ1-5; 11 nucleotides align to TRBD1. CDR1 LNHDA and CDR2 SQIVND come from the germline V gene (reference sequence). The CDR3 runs 16 residues. Germline trimming cut 4 bases from V and 0 bases from J; bases unmatched to any gene: 2. CDR3 in amino acids: CASSRGTGGSNQPQHF. CDR3 nucleotides: TGTGCCAGTAGTAGGGGGACAGGGGGTAGCAATCAGCCCCAGCATTTT.